These T cell receptor beta chains were read from a single sample in a study of T cells in Graves' hyperthyroidism and ophthalmopathy. Each CDR3 protein is one row after TCRdb ran MiXCR on the multiplex PCR reads. The table has about 840,000 distinct CDR3 sequences, 35% to 40% seen once; the top ten hold 7.5% to 9.5%. The specimen was blood. These receptors originate from a man aged 18 to 30 with Graves' hyperthyroidism. Both conserved end residues are part of each CDR3. Each record gives: CDR3 protein, CDR3 DNA, clone size, D gene, J gene, V gene. The D gene is left open where the match is weak. The size of a clone is reported for some rows only, either as once, few or many, or as a class for expanded clones.

cdr3_aa: CATSRGKEGEQYF
cdr3_nt: TGTGCCACCAGCAGAGGCAAGGAGGGTGAGCAGTACTTC
clone_size: NA
d_call: NA
j_call: TRBJ2-7
v_call: TRBV15

cdr3_aa: CASSLEPDGYTF
cdr3_nt: TGCGCCAGCAGCTTGGAGCCAGATGGCTACACCTTC
clone_size: many
d_call: NA
j_call: TRBJ1-2
v_call: TRBV5-1

cdr3_aa: CASSRTMPPQPQHF
cdr3_nt: TGTGCCAGCAGCCGTACGATGCCCCCTCAGCCCCAGCATTTT
clone_size: NA
d_call: NA
j_call: TRBJ1-5
v_call: TRBV5-8

cdr3_aa: CASSLDLGQGWEQYF
cdr3_nt: TGTGCCAGCAGCTTAGATTTAGGACAAGGGTGGGAGCAGTACTTC
clone_size: NA
d_call: NA
j_call: TRBJ2-7
v_call: TRBV7-2

cdr3_aa: CATRREGWETQYF
cdr3_nt: TGCGCCACACGGCGAGAAGGGTGGGAGACCCAGTACTTC
clone_size: NA
d_call: NA
j_call: TRBJ2-5
v_call: TRBV5-1

cdr3_aa: CASSVNSIGELFF
cdr3_nt: TGTGCCAGCAGCGTAAACAGCATCGGGGAGCTGTTTTTT
clone_size: many
d_call: NA
j_call: TRBJ2-2
v_call: TRBV9

cdr3_aa: CASSLGLGGGTEAFF
cdr3_nt: TGTGCCAGCAGCTTGGGTCTCGGAGGGGGCACTGAAGCTTTCTTT
clone_size: NA
d_call: NA
j_call: TRBJ1-1
v_call: TRBV5-6

cdr3_aa: CAISEIGVGVKLFF
cdr3_nt: TGTGCCATCAGTGAAATCGGCGTTGGCGTAAAACTGTTTTTT
clone_size: many
d_call: NA
j_call: TRBJ1-4
v_call: TRBV10-3

cdr3_aa: CASNGGALQETQYF
cdr3_nt: TGTGCCAGCAACGGAGGGGCGCTTCAAGAGACCCAGTACTTC
clone_size: many
d_call: NA
j_call: TRBJ2-5
v_call: TRBV6-5

cdr3_aa: CASSIWGASGTGELFF
cdr3_nt: TGTGCCAGTAGTATATGGGGGGCGAGCGGCACCGGGGAGCTGTTTTTT
clone_size: NA
d_call: NA
j_call: TRBJ2-2
v_call: TRBV19

cdr3_aa: CASSREAGETQYF
cdr3_nt: TGCGCCAGCAGCCGAGAGGCTGGAGAGACCCAGTACTTC
clone_size: NA
d_call: NA
j_call: TRBJ2-5
v_call: TRBV7-2

cdr3_aa: CASSPRLAALYEQYF
cdr3_nt: TGTGCCAGCAGCCCCAGACTAGCGGCACTATACGAGCAGTACTTC
clone_size: NA
d_call: TRBD2
j_call: TRBJ2-7
v_call: TRBV11-2

cdr3_aa: CASSLSGPNEKLFF
cdr3_nt: TGTGCCAGCAGTTTATCAGGGCCCAATGAAAAACTGTTTTTT
clone_size: few
d_call: NA
j_call: TRBJ1-4
v_call: TRBV2

cdr3_aa: CASSPGQFGQETQYF
cdr3_nt: TGTGCCAGCAGCCCAGGACAGTTTGGACAAGAGACCCAGTACTTC
clone_size: NA
d_call: NA
j_call: TRBJ2-5
v_call: TRBV9

cdr3_aa: CASSGGGQRLIEAFF
cdr3_nt: TGTGCCAGCAGCGGAGGGGGACAACGGTTAATTGAAGCTTTCTTT
clone_size: once
d_call: NA
j_call: TRBJ1-1
v_call: TRBV13

cdr3_aa: CASSLGLGNSPLHF
cdr3_nt: TGTGCCAGCAGCCTCGGACTGGGAAATTCACCCCTCCACTTT
clone_size: many
d_call: NA
j_call: TRBJ1-6
v_call: TRBV2

cdr3_aa: CASSYGDYNTGELFF
cdr3_nt: TGTGCCAGCAGTTATGGGGACTACAACACCGGGGAGCTGTTTTTT
clone_size: NA
d_call: TRBD2
j_call: TRBJ2-2
v_call: TRBV6-6

cdr3_aa: CAIRGQPQHF
cdr3_nt: TGTGCCATCAGAGGACAGCCCCAGCATTTT
clone_size: NA
d_call: NA
j_call: TRBJ1-5
v_call: TRBV10-3

cdr3_aa: CASSRRDRGDEQYF
cdr3_nt: TGTGCCAGCAGCCGCCGCGACAGGGGCGACGAGCAGTACTTC
clone_size: NA
d_call: TRBD1
j_call: TRBJ2-7
v_call: TRBV7-2

cdr3_aa: CSARIWDRASYEQYF
cdr3_nt: TGCAGTGCTAGAATCTGGGACAGGGCCTCCTACGAGCAGTACTTC
clone_size: NA
d_call: TRBD1
j_call: TRBJ2-7
v_call: TRBV20-1

cdr3_aa: CASSLGWGPSYEQYF
cdr3_nt: TGCGCCAGCAGCTTGGGGTGGGGGCCATCCTACGAGCAGTACTTC
clone_size: NA
d_call: NA
j_call: TRBJ2-7
v_call: TRBV5-1

cdr3_aa: CASTRRQLGSPLHF
cdr3_nt: TGTGCCAGCACCCGTCGTCAATTGGGTTCACCCCTCCACTTT
clone_size: NA
d_call: NA
j_call: TRBJ1-6
v_call: TRBV12-3/TRBV12-4

cdr3_aa: CAAGGITEAFF
cdr3_nt: TGTGCGGCGGGGGGGATCACTGAAGCTTTCTTT
clone_size: NA
d_call: NA
j_call: TRBJ1-1
v_call: TRBV12-3/TRBV12-4

cdr3_aa: CASGYGGDRYEKLFF
cdr3_nt: TGTGCCAGCGGGTACGGGGGGGACAGATACGAAAAACTGTTTTTT
clone_size: NA
d_call: TRBD1
j_call: TRBJ1-4
v_call: TRBV6-5

cdr3_aa: CASSGREYYEKLFF
cdr3_nt: TGTGCCAGCAGTGGGCGAGAGTATTATGAAAAACTGTTTTTT
clone_size: few
d_call: NA
j_call: TRBJ1-4
v_call: TRBV25-1

cdr3_aa: CASSWTGTGEYEQYF
cdr3_nt: TGCGCCAGCAGCTGGACAGGGACAGGGGAATACGAGCAGTACTTC
clone_size: NA
d_call: TRBD1
j_call: TRBJ2-7
v_call: TRBV5-1

cdr3_aa: CASSIGQGSTSPLHF
cdr3_nt: TGTGCCAGTAGTATAGGTCAGGGTTCGACGTCACCCCTCCACTTT
clone_size: many
d_call: NA
j_call: TRBJ1-6
v_call: TRBV19

cdr3_aa: CASSQGGGAETQYF
cdr3_nt: TGTGCCAGCAGCCAAGGGGGGGGGGCAGAGACCCAGTACTTC
clone_size: NA
d_call: NA
j_call: TRBJ2-5
v_call: TRBV14

cdr3_aa: CASSLLEDRFKETQYF
cdr3_nt: TGTGCCAGCAGTTTATTGGAGGACAGATTCAAAGAGACCCAGTACTTC
clone_size: NA
d_call: NA
j_call: TRBJ2-5
v_call: TRBV28

cdr3_aa: CASSLSPSNTGELFF
cdr3_nt: TGTGCCAGCAGTTTATCCCCATCGAACACCGGGGAGCTGTTTTTT
clone_size: few
d_call: NA
j_call: TRBJ2-2
v_call: TRBV12-3/TRBV12-4

cdr3_aa: CASSQDPGGMRGYTF
cdr3_nt: TGTGCCAGCAGCCAAGATCCAGGGGGCATGCGGGGCTACACCTTC
clone_size: NA
d_call: TRBD1
j_call: TRBJ1-2
v_call: TRBV3-1

cdr3_aa: CASSVAGPWDEQYF
cdr3_nt: TGTGCCAGCAGCGTAGCAGGGCCTTGGGACGAGCAGTACTTC
clone_size: few
d_call: NA
j_call: TRBJ2-7
v_call: TRBV9

cdr3_aa: CASSKEGGGLPFF
cdr3_nt: TGTGCCAGCAGCAAAGAAGGTGGGGGACTACCTTTCTTT
clone_size: NA
d_call: NA
j_call: TRBJ1-1
v_call: TRBV9

cdr3_aa: CSVARGLAEETQYF
cdr3_nt: TGCAGCGTCGCCCGGGGACTAGCGGAAGAGACCCAGTACTTC
clone_size: many
d_call: TRBD2
j_call: TRBJ2-5
v_call: TRBV29-1

cdr3_aa: CASSVWGQGETQYF
cdr3_nt: TGTGCCAGCAGTGTGTGGGGGCAGGGGGAGACCCAGTACTTC
clone_size: many
d_call: NA
j_call: TRBJ2-5
v_call: TRBV2

cdr3_aa: CASSQTGRREKLFF
cdr3_nt: TGTGCCAGCAGCCAGACAGGGCGCCGGGAAAAACTGTTTTTT
clone_size: few
d_call: TRBD1
j_call: TRBJ1-4
v_call: TRBV11-2

cdr3_aa: CASSLAIEYEAFF
cdr3_nt: TGTGCCAGCAGCTTAGCGATCGAGTATGAAGCTTTCTTT
clone_size: many
d_call: NA
j_call: TRBJ1-1
v_call: TRBV7-8

cdr3_aa: CASSRASGSHEQFF
cdr3_nt: TGTGCCAGTAGTAGAGCTAGCGGGAGCCATGAGCAGTTCTTC
clone_size: NA
d_call: TRBD2
j_call: TRBJ2-1
v_call: TRBV19

cdr3_aa: CAIGEAGNQETQYF
cdr3_nt: TGTGCCATCGGGGAGGCAGGGAACCAAGAGACCCAGTACTTC
clone_size: many
d_call: NA
j_call: TRBJ2-5
v_call: TRBV10-3

cdr3_aa: CASSQDAGLSGANVLTF
cdr3_nt: TGTGCCAGCAGCCAAGATGCAGGCCTCTCTGGGGCCAACGTCCTGACTTTC
clone_size: NA
d_call: NA
j_call: TRBJ2-6
v_call: TRBV14

cdr3_aa: CASSLGAATEAFF
cdr3_nt: TGTGCCAGCAGCTTAGGGGCGGCCACTGAAGCTTTCTTT
clone_size: many
d_call: NA
j_call: TRBJ1-1
v_call: TRBV5-6

cdr3_aa: CAISDAGGQETQYF
cdr3_nt: TGTGCCATCAGTGACGCGGGGGGGCAGGAGACCCAGTACTTC
clone_size: many
d_call: TRBD2
j_call: TRBJ2-5
v_call: TRBV10-3

cdr3_aa: CASSLAFRSLEQYF
cdr3_nt: TGTGCCAGCAGCTTGGCGTTCAGATCCTTGGAGCAGTACTTC
clone_size: NA
d_call: NA
j_call: TRBJ2-7
v_call: TRBV13

cdr3_aa: CASSASEPWEQYF
cdr3_nt: TGTGCCAGCAGTGCTAGCGAGCCGTGGGAGCAGTACTTC
clone_size: few
d_call: NA
j_call: TRBJ2-7
v_call: TRBV7-9

cdr3_aa: CASSMGLAGYGNTIYF
cdr3_nt: TGTGCCAGCAGCATGGGACTAGCGGGATATGGAAACACCATATATTTT
clone_size: NA
d_call: NA
j_call: TRBJ1-3
v_call: TRBV7-2

cdr3_aa: CASSLDSNNSPLHF
cdr3_nt: TGTGCCAGCAGTCTCGACAGCAATAATTCACCCCTCCACTTT
clone_size: many
d_call: NA
j_call: TRBJ1-6
v_call: TRBV2

cdr3_aa: CASSPQGSSYNSPLHF
cdr3_nt: TGTGCCAGCAGCCCCCAGGGGAGCTCCTATAATTCACCCCTCCACTTT
clone_size: NA
d_call: NA
j_call: TRBJ1-6
v_call: TRBV9